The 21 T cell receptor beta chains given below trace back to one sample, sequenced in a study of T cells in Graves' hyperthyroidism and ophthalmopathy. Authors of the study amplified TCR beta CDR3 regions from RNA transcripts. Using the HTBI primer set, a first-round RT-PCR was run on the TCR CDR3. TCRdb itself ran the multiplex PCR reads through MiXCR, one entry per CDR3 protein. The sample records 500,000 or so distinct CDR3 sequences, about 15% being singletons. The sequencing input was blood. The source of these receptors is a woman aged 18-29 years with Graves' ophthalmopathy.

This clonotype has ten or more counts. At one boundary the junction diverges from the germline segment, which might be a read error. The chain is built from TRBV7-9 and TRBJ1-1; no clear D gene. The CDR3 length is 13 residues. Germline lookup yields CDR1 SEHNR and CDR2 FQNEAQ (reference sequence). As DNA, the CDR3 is TGCGCCAGCAGCTTGGAGTTAGGTACTGAAGCTTTCTTT. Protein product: CASSLELGTEAFF.

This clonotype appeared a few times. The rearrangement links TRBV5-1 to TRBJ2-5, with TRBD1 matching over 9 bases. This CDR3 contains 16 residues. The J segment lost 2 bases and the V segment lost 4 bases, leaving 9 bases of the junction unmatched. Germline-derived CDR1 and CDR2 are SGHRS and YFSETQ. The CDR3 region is CASSRNGQGSQETQYF. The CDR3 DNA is TGCGCCAGCAGCAGGAACGGACAGGGGTCACAAGAGACCCAGTACTTC. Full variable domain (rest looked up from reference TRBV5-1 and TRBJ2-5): KAGVTQTPRYLIKTRGQQVTLSCSPISGHRSVSWYQQTPGQGLQFLFEYFSETQRNKGNFPGRFSGRQFSNSRSEMNVSTLELGDSALYLCASSRNGQGSQETQYFGPGTRLLVL.

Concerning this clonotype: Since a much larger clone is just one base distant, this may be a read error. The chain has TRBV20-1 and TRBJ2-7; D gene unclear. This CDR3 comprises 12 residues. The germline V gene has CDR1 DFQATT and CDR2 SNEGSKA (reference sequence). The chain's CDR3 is CGANMDSYEQYF. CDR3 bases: TGCGGTGCTAACATGGACTCCTACGAGCAGTACTTC.

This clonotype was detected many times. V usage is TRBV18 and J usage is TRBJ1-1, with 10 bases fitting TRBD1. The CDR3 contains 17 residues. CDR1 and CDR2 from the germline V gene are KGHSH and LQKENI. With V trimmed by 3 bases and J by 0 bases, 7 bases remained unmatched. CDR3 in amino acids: CASSPLGGQGVNTEAFF. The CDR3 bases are TGTGCCAGCTCACCTCTAGGAGGACAGGGGGTGAACACTGAAGCTTTCTTT.

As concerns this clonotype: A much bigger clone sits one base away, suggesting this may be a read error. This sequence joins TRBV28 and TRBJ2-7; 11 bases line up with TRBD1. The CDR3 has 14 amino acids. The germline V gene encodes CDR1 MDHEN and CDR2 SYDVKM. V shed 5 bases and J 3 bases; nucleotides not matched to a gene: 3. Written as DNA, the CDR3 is TGTGCCAGCAGTGGGGGGACAGGGGGCTACGAGCAGTACTTC. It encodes CASSGGTGGYEQYF.

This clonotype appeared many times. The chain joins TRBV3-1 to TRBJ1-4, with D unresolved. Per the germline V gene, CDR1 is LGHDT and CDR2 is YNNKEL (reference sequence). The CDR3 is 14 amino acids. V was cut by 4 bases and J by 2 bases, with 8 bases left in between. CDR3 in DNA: TGTGCCAGCAGCCCGGAGAGCACTAATGAAAAACTGTTTTTT. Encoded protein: CASSPESTNEKLFF.

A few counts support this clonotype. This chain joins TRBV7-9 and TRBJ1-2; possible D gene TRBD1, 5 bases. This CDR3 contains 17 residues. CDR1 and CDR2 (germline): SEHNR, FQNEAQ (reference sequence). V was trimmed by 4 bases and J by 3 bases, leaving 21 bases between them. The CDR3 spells CASSSKPRELWDYGYTF. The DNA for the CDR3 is TGTGCCAGCAGCTCAAAACCCAGGGAGCTATGGGACTATGGCTACACCTTC.

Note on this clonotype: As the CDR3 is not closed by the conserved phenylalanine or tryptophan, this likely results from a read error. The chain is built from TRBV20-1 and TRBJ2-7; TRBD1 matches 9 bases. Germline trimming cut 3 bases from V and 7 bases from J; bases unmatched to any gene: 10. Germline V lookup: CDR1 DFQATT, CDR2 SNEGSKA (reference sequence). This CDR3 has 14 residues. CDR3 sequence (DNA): TGCAGTGCTAGGCCCGGGACAGGGTCGGTGGAGCAGTACCTC. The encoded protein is CSARPGTGSVEQYL.

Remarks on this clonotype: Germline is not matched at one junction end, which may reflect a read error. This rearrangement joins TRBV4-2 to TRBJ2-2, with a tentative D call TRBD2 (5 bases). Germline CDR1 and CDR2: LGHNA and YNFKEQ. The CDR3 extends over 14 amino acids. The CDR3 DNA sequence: TGTGCCAGCAGCCAACCCAGAGGCACCGGGGAGCTGGTTTTT. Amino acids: CASSQPRGTGELVF.

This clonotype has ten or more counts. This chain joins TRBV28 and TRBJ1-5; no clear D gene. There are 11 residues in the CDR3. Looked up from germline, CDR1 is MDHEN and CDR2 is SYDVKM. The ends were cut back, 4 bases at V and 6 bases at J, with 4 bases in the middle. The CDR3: CASSWGQPQHF. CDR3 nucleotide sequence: TGTGCCAGCAGTTGGGGTCAGCCCCAGCATTTT.

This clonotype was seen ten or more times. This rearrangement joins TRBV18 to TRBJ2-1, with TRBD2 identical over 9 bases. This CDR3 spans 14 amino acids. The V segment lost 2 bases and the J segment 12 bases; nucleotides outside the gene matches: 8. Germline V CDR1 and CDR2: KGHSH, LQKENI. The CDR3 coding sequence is TGTGCCAGCTCACCATCCGGCGGGAGGGTAGGGCAGTTCTTC. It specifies CASSPSGGRVGQFF.

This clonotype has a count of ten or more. The CDR3 is CASSLQGARNTQYF. The CDR3 nucleotides are TGTGCCAGCAGTCTACAGGGGGCCCGGAATACGCAGTATTTT. The chain links TRBV27 to TRBJ2-3, with 9 bases matching TRBD1. Germline V gives CDR1 MNHEY, CDR2 SMNVEV (reference sequence). The CDR3 length is 14 residues. Losses at the gene ends were 5 bases for V and 7 bases for J; bases not matched to a gene: 7.

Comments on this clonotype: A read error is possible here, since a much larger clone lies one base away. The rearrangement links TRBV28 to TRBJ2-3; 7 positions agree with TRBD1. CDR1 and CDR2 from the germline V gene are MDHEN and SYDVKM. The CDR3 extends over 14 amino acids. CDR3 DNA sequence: TGTGCCAGCAGCTCACGACAGGGTGAGGATACGCGGTATTTT. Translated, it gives CASSSRQGEDTRYF.

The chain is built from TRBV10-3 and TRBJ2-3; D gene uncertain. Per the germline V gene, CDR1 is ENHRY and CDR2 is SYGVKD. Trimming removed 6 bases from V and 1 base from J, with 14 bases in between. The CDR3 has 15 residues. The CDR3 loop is CAISGFSARTDTQYF. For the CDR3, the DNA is TGTGCCATCAGCGGGTTTTCCGCCCGCACAGATACGCAGTATTTT.

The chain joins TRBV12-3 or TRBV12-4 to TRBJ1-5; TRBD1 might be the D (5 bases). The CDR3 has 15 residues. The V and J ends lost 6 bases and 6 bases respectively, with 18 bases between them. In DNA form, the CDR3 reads TGTGCCAGCAGACGCTCGGGGCGGGGGGGTCAGCCCCAGCATTTT. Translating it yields CASRRSGRGGQPQHF.

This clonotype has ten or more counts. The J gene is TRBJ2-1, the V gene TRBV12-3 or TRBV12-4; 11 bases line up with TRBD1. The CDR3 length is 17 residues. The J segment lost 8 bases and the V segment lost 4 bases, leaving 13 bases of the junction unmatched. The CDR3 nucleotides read TGTGCCAGCAGTTCCCTGAAGGACAGGGGGCTGAGGGATGAGCAGTTCTTC. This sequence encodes CASSSLKDRGLRDEQFF.

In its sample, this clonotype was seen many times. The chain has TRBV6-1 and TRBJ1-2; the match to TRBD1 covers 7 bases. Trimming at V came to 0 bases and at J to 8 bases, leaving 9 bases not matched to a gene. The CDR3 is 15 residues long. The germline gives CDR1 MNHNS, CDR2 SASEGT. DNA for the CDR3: TGTGCCAGCAGTGAAGCATCTGGAAGGGGGCACGGCTACACCTTC. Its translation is CASSEASGRGHGYTF.

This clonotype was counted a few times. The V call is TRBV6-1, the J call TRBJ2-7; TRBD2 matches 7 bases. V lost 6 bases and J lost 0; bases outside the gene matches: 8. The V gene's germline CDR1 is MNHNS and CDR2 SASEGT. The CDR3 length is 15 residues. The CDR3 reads CASRTASGPSYEQYF. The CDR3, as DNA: TGTGCCAGCAGGACAGCTAGCGGCCCCTCCTACGAGCAGTACTTC.

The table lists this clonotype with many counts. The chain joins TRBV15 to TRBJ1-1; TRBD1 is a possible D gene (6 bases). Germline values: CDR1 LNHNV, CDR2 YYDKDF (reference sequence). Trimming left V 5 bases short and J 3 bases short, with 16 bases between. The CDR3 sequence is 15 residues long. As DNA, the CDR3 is TGTGCCACCAGCCTAAGCAGGGGCGCGGACACTGAAGCTTTCTTT. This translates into CATSLSRGADTEAFF.

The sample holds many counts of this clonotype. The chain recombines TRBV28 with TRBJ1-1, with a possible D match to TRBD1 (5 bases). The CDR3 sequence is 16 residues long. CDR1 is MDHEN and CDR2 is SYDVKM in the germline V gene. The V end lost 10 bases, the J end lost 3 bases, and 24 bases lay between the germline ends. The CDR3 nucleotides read TGTGCCATCTACTCAACTTGGGGCGACGGTGACACTGAAGCTTTCTTT. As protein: CAIYSTWGDGDTEAFF.

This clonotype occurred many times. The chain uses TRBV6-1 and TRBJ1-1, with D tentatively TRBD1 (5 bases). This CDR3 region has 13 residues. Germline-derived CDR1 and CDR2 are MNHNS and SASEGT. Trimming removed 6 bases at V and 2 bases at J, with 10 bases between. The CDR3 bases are TGTGCCAGCAGACGGGACTTCAACACTGAAGCTTTCTTT. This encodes CASRRDFNTEAFF.